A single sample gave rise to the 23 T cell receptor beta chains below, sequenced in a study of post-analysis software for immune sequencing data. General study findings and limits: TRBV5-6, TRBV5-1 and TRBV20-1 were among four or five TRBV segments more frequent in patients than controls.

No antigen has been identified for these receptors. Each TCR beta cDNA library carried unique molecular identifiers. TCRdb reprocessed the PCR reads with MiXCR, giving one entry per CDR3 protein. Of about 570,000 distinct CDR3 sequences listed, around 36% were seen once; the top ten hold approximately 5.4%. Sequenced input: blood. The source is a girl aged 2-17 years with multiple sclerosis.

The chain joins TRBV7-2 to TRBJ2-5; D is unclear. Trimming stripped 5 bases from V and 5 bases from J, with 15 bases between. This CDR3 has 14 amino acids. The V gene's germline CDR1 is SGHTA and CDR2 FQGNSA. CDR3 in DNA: TGTGCCAGCAGCGTAGAGGCTCTACTGGAGACCCAGTACTTC. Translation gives CASSVEALLETQYF.

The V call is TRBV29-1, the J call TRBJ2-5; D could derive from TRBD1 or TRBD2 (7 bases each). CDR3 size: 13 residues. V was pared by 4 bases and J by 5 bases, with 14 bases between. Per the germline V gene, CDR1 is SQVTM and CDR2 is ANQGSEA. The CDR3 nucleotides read TGCAGCGTTGCAGGGGGGGGCTCGGAGACCCAGTACTTC. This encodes CSVAGGGSETQYF. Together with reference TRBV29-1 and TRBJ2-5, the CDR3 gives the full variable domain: SAVISQKPSRDICQRGTSLTIQCQVDSQVTMMFWYRQQPGQSLTLIATANQGSEATYESGFVIDKFPISRPNLTFSTLTVSNMSPEDSSIYLCSVAGGGSETQYFGPGTRLLVL.

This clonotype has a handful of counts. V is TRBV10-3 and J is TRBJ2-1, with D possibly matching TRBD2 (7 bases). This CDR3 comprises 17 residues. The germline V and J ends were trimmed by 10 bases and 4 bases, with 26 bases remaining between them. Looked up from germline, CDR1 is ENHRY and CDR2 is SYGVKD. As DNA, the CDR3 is TGTGCCACCACGGACCTTAGTGGGGGGGGCGTGTACAATGAGCAGTTCTTC. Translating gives CATTDLSGGGVYNEQFF.

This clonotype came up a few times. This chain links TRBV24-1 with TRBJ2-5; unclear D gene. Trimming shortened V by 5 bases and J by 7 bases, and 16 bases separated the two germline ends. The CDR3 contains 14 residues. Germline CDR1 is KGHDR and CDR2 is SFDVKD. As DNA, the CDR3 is TGTGCCACCAGTGCCATGGGCCCGCCCGGGACCCAGTACTTC. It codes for CATSAMGPPGTQYF.

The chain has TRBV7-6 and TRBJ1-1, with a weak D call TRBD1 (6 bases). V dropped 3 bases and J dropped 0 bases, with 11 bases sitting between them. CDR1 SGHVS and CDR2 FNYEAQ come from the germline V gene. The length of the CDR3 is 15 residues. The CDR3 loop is CASSFEGDMNTEAFF. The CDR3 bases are TGTGCCAGCAGCTTTGAGGGGGACATGAACACTGAAGCTTTCTTT.

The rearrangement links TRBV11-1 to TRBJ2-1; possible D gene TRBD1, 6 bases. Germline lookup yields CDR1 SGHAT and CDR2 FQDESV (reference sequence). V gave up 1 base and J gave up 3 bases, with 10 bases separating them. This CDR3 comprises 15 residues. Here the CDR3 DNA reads TGTGCCAGCAGCTTAGGGGGGCTAAACTACAATGAGCAGTTCTTC. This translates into CASSLGGLNYNEQFF.

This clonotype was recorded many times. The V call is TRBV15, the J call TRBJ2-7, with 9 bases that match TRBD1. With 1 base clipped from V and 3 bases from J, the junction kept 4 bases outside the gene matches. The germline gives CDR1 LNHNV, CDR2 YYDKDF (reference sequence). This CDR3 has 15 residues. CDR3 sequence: CATSRVGTGIYEQYF. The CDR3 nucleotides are TGTGCCACCAGCAGAGTTGGGACAGGGATCTACGAGCAGTACTTC. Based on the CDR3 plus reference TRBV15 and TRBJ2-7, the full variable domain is DAMVIQNPRYQVTQFGKPVTLSCSQTLNHNVMYWYQQKSSQAPKLLFHYYDKDFNNEADTPDNFQSRRPNTSFCFLDIRSPGLGDTAMYLCATSRVGTGIYEQYFGPGTRLTVT.

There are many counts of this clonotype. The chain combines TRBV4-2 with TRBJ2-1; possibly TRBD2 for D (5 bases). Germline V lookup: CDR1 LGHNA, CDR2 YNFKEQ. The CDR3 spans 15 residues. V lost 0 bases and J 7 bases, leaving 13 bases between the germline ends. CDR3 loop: CASSQDGRALNEQFF. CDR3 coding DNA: TGTGCCAGCAGCCAAGATGGGCGGGCCTTGAATGAGCAGTTCTTC.

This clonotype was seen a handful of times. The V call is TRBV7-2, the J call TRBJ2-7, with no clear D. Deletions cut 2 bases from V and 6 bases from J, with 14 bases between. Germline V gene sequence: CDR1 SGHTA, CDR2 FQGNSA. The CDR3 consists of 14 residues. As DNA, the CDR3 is TGTGCCAGCAGCTTACATGGGGTAGGCGGCGAGCAGTACTTC. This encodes CASSLHGVGGEQYF.

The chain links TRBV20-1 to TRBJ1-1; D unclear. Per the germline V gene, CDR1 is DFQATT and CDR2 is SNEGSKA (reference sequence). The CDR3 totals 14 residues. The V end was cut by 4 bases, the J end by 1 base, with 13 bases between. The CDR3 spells CSAIYATTNTEAFF. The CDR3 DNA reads TGCAGTGCTATTTATGCCACCACGAACACTGAAGCTTTCTTT.

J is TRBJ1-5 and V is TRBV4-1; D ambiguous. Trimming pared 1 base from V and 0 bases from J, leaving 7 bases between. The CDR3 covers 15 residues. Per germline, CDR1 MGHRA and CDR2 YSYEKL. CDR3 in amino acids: CASSQGRLSNQPQHF. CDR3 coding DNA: TGCGCCAGCAGCCAAGGACGGCTTAGCAATCAGCCCCAGCATTTT.

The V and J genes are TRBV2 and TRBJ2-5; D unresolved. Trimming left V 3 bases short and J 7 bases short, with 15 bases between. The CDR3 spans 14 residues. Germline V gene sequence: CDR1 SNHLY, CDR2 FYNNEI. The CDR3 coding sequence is TGTGCCAGCAGTGAGGGCGGCGGAGTATTGACCCAGTACTTC. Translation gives CASSEGGGVLTQYF. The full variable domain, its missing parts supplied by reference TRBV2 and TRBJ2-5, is EPEVTQTPSHQVTQMGQEVILRCVPISNHLYFYWYRQILGQKVEFLVSFYNNEISEKSEIFDDQFSVERPDGSNFTLKIRSTKLEDSAMYFCASSEGGGVLTQYFGPGTRLLVL.

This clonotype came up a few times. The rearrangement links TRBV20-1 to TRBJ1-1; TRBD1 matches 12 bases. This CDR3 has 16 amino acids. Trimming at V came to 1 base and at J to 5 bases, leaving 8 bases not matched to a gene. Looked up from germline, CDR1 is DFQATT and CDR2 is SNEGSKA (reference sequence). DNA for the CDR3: TGCAGTGCTAGAGCCCCGGGGACAGGGGGCCGTACTGAAGCTTTCTTT. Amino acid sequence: CSARAPGTGGRTEAFF.

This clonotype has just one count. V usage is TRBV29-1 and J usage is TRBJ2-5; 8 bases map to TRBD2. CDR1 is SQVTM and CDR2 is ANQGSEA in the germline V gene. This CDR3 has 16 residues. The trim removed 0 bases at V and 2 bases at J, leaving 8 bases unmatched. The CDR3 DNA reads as TGCAGCGTTGAAGATAGAGCCAGCGGGGGTCAAGAGACCCAGTACTTC. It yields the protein CSVEDRASGGQETQYF. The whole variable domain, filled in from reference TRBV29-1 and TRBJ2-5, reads SAVISQKPSRDICQRGTSLTIQCQVDSQVTMMFWYRQQPGQSLTLIATANQGSEATYESGFVIDKFPISRPNLTFSTLTVSNMSPEDSSIYLCSVEDRASGGQETQYFGPGTRLLVL.

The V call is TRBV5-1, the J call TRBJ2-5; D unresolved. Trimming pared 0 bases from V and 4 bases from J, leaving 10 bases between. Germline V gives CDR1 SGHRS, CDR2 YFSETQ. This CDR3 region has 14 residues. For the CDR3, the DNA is TGCGCCAGCAGCTTGGACGGCAAGGCAGAGACCCAGTACTTC. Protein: CASSLDGKAETQYF.

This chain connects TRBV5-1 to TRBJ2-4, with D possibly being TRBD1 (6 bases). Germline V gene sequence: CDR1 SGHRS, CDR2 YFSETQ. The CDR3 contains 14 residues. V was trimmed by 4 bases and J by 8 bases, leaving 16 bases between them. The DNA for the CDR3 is TGCGCCAGCAGCGTTGTAGGGGGTGGTGACATTCAGTACTTC. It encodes CASSVVGGGDIQYF.

The CDR3 coding sequence is TGTGCCAGCAGCGTAGCTGAGGGGGGCTCCTACAATGAGCAGTTCTTC. It translates to CASSVAEGGSYNEQFF. This rearrangement joins TRBV9 to TRBJ2-1; D assignment may be TRBD1 or TRBD2 (6 bases each). V lost 0 bases and J lost 0, with 10 bases in between. CDR3 length equals 16 residues. CDR1 and CDR2 (germline): SGDLS, YYNGEE.

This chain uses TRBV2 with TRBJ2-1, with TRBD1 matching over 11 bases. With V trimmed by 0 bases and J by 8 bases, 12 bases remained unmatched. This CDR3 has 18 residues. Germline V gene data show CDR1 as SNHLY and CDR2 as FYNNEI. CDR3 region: CASSEAGTGGFVLDEQFF. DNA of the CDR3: TGTGCCAGCAGTGAAGCGGGGACAGGGGGTTTTGTTCTCGATGAGCAGTTCTTC.

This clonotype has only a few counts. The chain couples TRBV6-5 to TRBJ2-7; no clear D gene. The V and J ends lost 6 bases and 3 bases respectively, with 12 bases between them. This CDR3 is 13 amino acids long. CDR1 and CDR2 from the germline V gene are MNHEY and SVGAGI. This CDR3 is CASSSDTLYEQYF. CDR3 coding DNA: TGTGCCAGCAGCTCTGACACGCTCTACGAGCAGTACTTC.

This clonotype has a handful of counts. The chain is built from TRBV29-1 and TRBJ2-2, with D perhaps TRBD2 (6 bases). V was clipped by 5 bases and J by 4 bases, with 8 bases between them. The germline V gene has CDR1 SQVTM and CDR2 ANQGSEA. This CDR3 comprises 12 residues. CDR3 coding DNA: TGCAGCGTTAACGGGGGCACCGGGGAGCTGTTTTTT. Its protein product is CSVNGGTGELFF.

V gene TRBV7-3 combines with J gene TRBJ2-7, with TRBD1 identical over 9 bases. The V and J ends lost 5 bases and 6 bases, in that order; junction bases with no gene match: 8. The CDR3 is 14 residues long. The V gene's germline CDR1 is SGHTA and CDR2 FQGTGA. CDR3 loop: CASSPRTGVGEQYF. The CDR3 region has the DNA TGTGCCAGCAGCCCACGGACAGGGGTCGGCGAGCAGTACTTC.

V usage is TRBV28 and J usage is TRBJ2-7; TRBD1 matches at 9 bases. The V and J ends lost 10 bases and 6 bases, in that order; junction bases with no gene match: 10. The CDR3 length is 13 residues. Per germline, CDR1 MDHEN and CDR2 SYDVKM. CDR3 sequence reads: CAIRSPTGGEQYF. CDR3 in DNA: TGTGCCATCCGATCGCCGACAGGGGGCGAGCAGTACTTC.

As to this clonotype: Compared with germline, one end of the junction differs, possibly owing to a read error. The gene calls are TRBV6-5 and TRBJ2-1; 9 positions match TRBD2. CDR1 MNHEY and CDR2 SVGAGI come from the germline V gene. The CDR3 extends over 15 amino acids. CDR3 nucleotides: TGTGCCAACAGTGCCAGCGGGGGGACCTACAATGAGCAGTTCTTC. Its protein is CANSASGGTYNEQFF.